This T cell receptor (beta chain) was obtained from a study of cytomegalovirus exposure and HLA in healthy donors. Healthy individuals who donated bone marrow served as the donors. With respect to this clone: As yet, its antigen is unknown.

Researchers ran the PCR with 60 Vbeta and 13 Jbeta primers. Data came from immunoSEQ multiplex PCR; TCRdb stores just in-frame clones and leaves some out. The table includes approximately 110,000 clones, around three quarters detected once. Regarding the study as a whole: A later analysis reportedly found that, within productive TCRs, an Asian-associated ancestry cluster had fewer N-insertions than the mean observed across the approximately 600 donors.

Input material: PBMCs. The TCR originated in a man between 25 and 39 years old in good health and CMV-seropositive.

The CDR3 DNA follows: TGTGCCAGCAGCTTAGGTCTAGCGGGGGAAGAGACCCAGTACTTC. The encoded protein is CASSLGLAGEETQYF. This chain links TRBV7-6 with TRBJ2-5; 10 bases align to TRBD2. Trimming cost V 1 base and J 3 bases; bases outside gene matches: 2. The CDR3 has 15 residues. The germline V gene has CDR1 SGHVS and CDR2 FNYEAQ.